These T cell receptor beta chains were read from a single sample in a study of blood T cell repertoires in COVID-19. TCRdb keeps only in-frame clones here, not all; method: immunoSEQ multiplex PCR. The sample contains 150,000 to 200,000 clones, 83% of which appear only once. Sequencing used peripheral blood. The receptors were gathered from a human donor in a cohort sampled during active COVID-19. CDR3s include the opening cysteine and the closing phenylalanine or tryptophan. The D gene is left open where the match is weak. Size values are once, few and many counts, or a class for expanded clones, and some rows have none.

V	D	J	size	DNA	CDR3
TRBV7-9	TRBD2	TRBJ2-7	-	TGTGCCAGCAGCTTAGGACTAGCGGGATCCTACGAGCAGTACTTC	CASSLGLAGSYEQYF
TRBV7-2	-	TRBJ2-7	-	TGTGCCAGCAGCCACCGGGACTCCAGCTCCTACGAGCAGTACTTC	CASSHRDSSSYEQYF
TRBV5-1	-	TRBJ2-1	-	TGCGCCAGCAGCCTCGAGCGATCCTACAATGAGCAGTTCTTC	CASSLERSYNEQFF
TRBV4-2	TRBD2	TRBJ2-2	-	TGTGCCAGCAGCCCTACTAGCGGATCGAACACCGGGGAGCTGTTTTTT	CASSPTSGSNTGELFF
TRBV18	TRBD1	TRBJ2-7	-	TGTGCCAGCTCACCAGCAGGGGGCACGTACGAGCAGTACTTC	CASSPAGGTYEQYF
TRBV3-1/TRBV3-2	TRBD1	TRBJ1-3	once	TGTGCCAGCAGCCAAGATGCCTCCGGGACAGGAGGAAACACCATATATTTT	CASSQDASGTGGNTIYF
TRBV19	-	TRBJ2-7	once	TGTGCCAGTAGTATGGGGAGAGCCTACGAGCAGTACTTC	CASSMGRAYEQYF
TRBV9	TRBD1	TRBJ2-3	-	TGTGCCAGCAGCACCCGACAGGGAGGCACAGATACGCAGTATTTT	CASSTRQGGTDTQYF
TRBV7-3	-	TRBJ2-2	-	TGTGCCAGCAGCTTAAAGGGGGACCTCACCGGGGAGCTGTTTTTT	CASSLKGDLTGELFF
TRBV19	-	TRBJ2-6	-	TGTGCCAGTAGTAGCCGGGGACTTGGGGCCAACGTCCTGACTTTC	CASSSRGLGANVLTF
TRBV19	TRBD1	TRBJ2-7	few	TGTGCCAGTAGTATAGCAGGGGGACGCTCCTACGAGCAGTACTTC	CASSIAGGRSYEQYF
TRBV5-1	TRBD1	TRBJ1-4	-	TGCGCCAGCAGCTACAGGGGGCGGGCTGAAAAACTGTTTTTT	CASSYRGRAEKLFF
TRBV19	TRBD1	TRBJ1-1	-	TGTGCCAGTAGTTTTCCGGGACAGGGGGCGACTGAAGCTTTCTTT	CASSFPGQGATEAFF
TRBV3-1/TRBV3-2	TRBD2	TRBJ2-7	-	TGTGCCAGCAGCCAAGAGGCAGCGGGGGAGCAGTACTTC	CASSQEAAGEQYF
TRBV18	-	TRBJ1-3	-	TGTGCCAGCTCATTCGACAGGAACTCTGGAAACACCATATATTTT	CASSFDRNSGNTIYF
TRBV5-4	-	TRBJ2-5	-	TGTGCCAGCAGCGTGGGGACCCGCGGGGAGACCCAGTACTTC	CASSVGTRGETQYF
TRBV28	-	TRBJ1-1	-	TGTGCCAGCAAGTCAGGGTTGATGAACACTGAAGCTTTCTTT	CASKSGLMNTEAFF
TRBV2	TRBD1	TRBJ2-7	once	TGTGCCAGCAGGCCGGCGGACAGGTTGGCCTACGAGCAGTACTTC	CASRPADRLAYEQYF
TRBV7-2	TRBD2	TRBJ2-7	-	TGTGCCAGCAGCTTATATGGCGGGAGTGGGGAAGAGCAGTACTTC	CASSLYGGSGEEQYF
TRBV29-1	-	TRBJ2-7	-	TGCAGCGTCCAGACGCCGGGTCGGAGCTCCTACGAGCAGTACTTC	CSVQTPGRSSYEQYF
TRBV5-6	TRBD2	TRBJ2-1	-	TGTGCCAGCAGCTTGACTAGCGGGAGTGGCAATGAGCAGTTCTTC	CASSLTSGSGNEQFF
TRBV18	-	TRBJ2-5	-	TGTGCCAGCTCACCGCCTAACTACCAAGAGACCCAGTACTTC	CASSPPNYQETQYF
TRBV6-5	TRBD1	TRBJ1-5	-	TGTGCCAGCAGTTCTGACAGGGGAAGCAATCAGCCCCAGCATTTT	CASSSDRGSNQPQHF
TRBV6-2/TRBV6-3	TRBD1	TRBJ2-1	-	TGTGCCAGCAGCCCACGTGACAGGGTCAGGGACAAGCAGTTCTTC	CASSPRDRVRDKQFF
TRBV9	-	TRBJ1-4	few	TGTGCCAGCAGCGTAGGAGGGGGTACTAATGAAAAACTGTTTTTT	CASSVGGGTNEKLFF
TRBV28	TRBD2	TRBJ2-7	-	TGTGCCAGCACCAAGCGGGAGTCAGGTGCCTACGAGCAGTACTTC	CASTKRESGAYEQYF
TRBV27	-	TRBJ2-7	-	TGTGCCAGCAGTTTTGGCCCGGGGGGCGGGGGGTACTTC	CASSFGPGGGGYF
TRBV6-5	-	TRBJ1-2	-	TGTGCCAGCAGTTACTCGAGACAGAACTATGGCTACACCTTC	CASSYSRQNYGYTF
TRBV7-2	-	TRBJ2-3	-	TGTGCCAGCAGCTTACCTAGCACAGATACGCAGTATTTT	CASSLPSTDTQYF
TRBV11-3	TRBD1	TRBJ2-3	-	TGTGCCAGCAGCTTAGGGACAGGGTCAGATACGCAGTATTTT	CASSLGTGSDTQYF
TRBV10-3	TRBD1	TRBJ2-5	-	TGTGCCATCAGTGCACCGGGACAGGGAGAGACCCAGTACTTC	CAISAPGQGETQYF
TRBV28	TRBD1	TRBJ2-2	-	TGTGCCGGAAGACGGGACAGCGCGAACACCGGGGAGCTGTTTTTT	CAGRRDSANTGELFF
TRBV6-5	TRBD1	TRBJ1-2	-	TGTGCCAGCAATCCCGCAGGGGGGGGCTACACCTTC	CASNPAGGGYTF
TRBV4-2	TRBD2	TRBJ2-3	once	TGTGCCAGCAGCCAAGGGACTAGCAGAGATACGCAGTATTTT	CASSQGTSRDTQYF
TRBV4-1	-	TRBJ2-4	-	TGCGCCAGCAGCCAAGACCCGACTGGGGAGCTGAACATTCAGTACTTC	CASSQDPTGELNIQYF
TRBV27	TRBD1	TRBJ1-2	-	TGTGCCAGCACCCCCTATGGACAGGCCCACTATGGCTACACCTTC	CASTPYGQAHYGYTF
TRBV10-3	-	TRBJ1-6	-	TGTGCCATCAGTGAGGGACAGTTCGGGGCAAATTCACCCCTCCACTTT	CAISEGQFGANSPLHF
TRBV11-3	-	TRBJ2-3	once	TGTGCCAGCAGCCCCGGGGGTCAGGGCACAGATACGCAGTATTTT	CASSPGGQGTDTQYF
TRBV6-2/TRBV6-3	-	TRBJ2-7	-	TGTGCCAGCAGTGTTCGACAGACCTACGAGCAGTACTTC	CASSVRQTYEQYF
TRBV5-1	TRBD2	TRBJ2-2	-	TGCGCCAGCAGCTTGGTTAGCGGGGGGGCCTCCGGGGAGCTGTTTTTT	CASSLVSGGASGELFF
TRBV4-1	-	TRBJ2-7	once	TGCGCCAGCAGCCAGGTAAACAGCTTCTCCTACGAGCAGTACTTC	CASSQVNSFSYEQYF
TRBV5-6	-	TRBJ2-3	-	TGTGCCAGCAGCTCCCCTAGCACAGATACGCAGTATTTT	CASSSPSTDTQYF
TRBV28	TRBD2	TRBJ2-7	-	TGTGCCAGCAGTTTGCTAGCGGAAACCTACGAGCAGTACTTC	CASSLLAETYEQYF
TRBV6-5	TRBD2	TRBJ2-1	-	TGTGCCAGTGGGAGGGGAGCGCTTTACAATGAGCAGTTCTTC	CASGRGALYNEQFF
TRBV5-6	TRBD1	TRBJ2-7	few	TGTGCCAGCAGCCGGGGACAGGGGGTATCCTACGAGCAGTACTTC	CASSRGQGVSYEQYF
TRBV5-5	TRBD2	TRBJ2-1	-	TGTGCCAGCAGCTTGGAGAAGACTAGCGGGAGGCAGCAGTTCTTC	CASSLEKTSGRQQFF
TRBV11-2	TRBD1	TRBJ1-1	-	TGTGCCAGCAGCTCCGTGACAGGGGGGATGAACACTGAAGCTTTCTTT	CASSSVTGGMNTEAFF
TRBV6-5	-	TRBJ1-5	-	TGTGCCAGCAGTTACTCATTTGTAGATCAGCCCCAGCATTTT	CASSYSFVDQPQHF
TRBV27	-	TRBJ2-7	-	TGTGCCAGCAGTTTTGGGCCGGCTAATGAGCAGTACTTC	CASSFGPANEQYF
TRBV27	-	TRBJ1-2	-	TGTGCCAGCAGTTTAGCCGGTTTGGGCGGCTACACCTTC	CASSLAGLGGYTF
TRBV7-6	TRBD1	TRBJ2-7	-	TGTGCCAGCAGTAATGGACAGGGGATAACCTACGAGCAGTACTTC	CASSNGQGITYEQYF